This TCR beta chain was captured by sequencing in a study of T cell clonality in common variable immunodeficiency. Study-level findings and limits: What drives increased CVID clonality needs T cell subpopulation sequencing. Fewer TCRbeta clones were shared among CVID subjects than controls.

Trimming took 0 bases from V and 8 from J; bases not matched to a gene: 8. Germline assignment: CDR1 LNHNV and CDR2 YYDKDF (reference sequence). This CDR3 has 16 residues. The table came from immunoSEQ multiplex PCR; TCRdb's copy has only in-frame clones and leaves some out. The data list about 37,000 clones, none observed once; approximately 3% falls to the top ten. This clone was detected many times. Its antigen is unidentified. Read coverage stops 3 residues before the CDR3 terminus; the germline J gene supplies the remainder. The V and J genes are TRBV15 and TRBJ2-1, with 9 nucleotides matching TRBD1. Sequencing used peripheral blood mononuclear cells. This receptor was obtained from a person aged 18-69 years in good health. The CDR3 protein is CATSRETGGGFDEQFF. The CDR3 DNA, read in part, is TGTGCCACCAGCAGAGAAACAGGGGGCGGGTTCGATGAG. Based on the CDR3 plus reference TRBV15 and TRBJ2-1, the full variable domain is DAMVIQNPRYQVTQFGKPVTLSCSQTLNHNVMYWYQQKSSQAPKLLFHYYDKDFNNEADTPDNFQSRRPNTSFCFLDIRSPGLGDTAMYLCATSRETGGGFDEQFFGPGTRLTVL.